In its sample, the clone carrying this T cell receptor beta chain is medium-sized. Its specificity is unknown. This was the immunoSEQ v3.0 assay at survey level. Here immunoSEQ multiplex PCR was the method, and the copy in TCRdb shows in-frame clones only, minus some. Of roughly 31,000 clones listed, approximately 91% are singletons. The data are from a study of long-term antiretroviral therapy in people with HIV. In the study overall: Some samples came about a decade before the 2015 immediate-ART recommendation, and these were the earliest. Study-wide results and caveats: When set beside controls, HIV repertoires had CDR3 length ranges that were narrower. The study found that diversity rose after ART but stayed below transplant donor controls.

HIV-positive participants all received treatment in the United States. Trimming stripped 5 bases from V and 3 bases from J, with 13 bases between. Germline V gene data show CDR1 as SEHNR and CDR2 as FQNEAQ (reference sequence). The CDR3 runs 15 residues. This clonotype originated in a man aged 45-60 years with HIV. The starting material was unsorted PBMCs, obtained around 5 years before starting antiretroviral therapy. This rearrangement joins TRBV7-9 to TRBJ2-2; the D is unclear. CDR3: CASSPPTRDTGELFF. CDR3 sequence (DNA): TGTGCCAGCAGCCCGCCCACTCGGGACACCGGGGAGCTGTTTTTT. Full variable domain (remainder filled in from reference TRBV7-9 and TRBJ2-2): DTGVSQNPRHKITKRGQNVTFRCDPISEHNRLYWYRQTLGQGPEFLTYFQNEAQLEKSRLLSDRFSAERPKGSFSTLEIQRTEQGDSAMYLCASSPPTRDTGELFFGEGSRLTVL.